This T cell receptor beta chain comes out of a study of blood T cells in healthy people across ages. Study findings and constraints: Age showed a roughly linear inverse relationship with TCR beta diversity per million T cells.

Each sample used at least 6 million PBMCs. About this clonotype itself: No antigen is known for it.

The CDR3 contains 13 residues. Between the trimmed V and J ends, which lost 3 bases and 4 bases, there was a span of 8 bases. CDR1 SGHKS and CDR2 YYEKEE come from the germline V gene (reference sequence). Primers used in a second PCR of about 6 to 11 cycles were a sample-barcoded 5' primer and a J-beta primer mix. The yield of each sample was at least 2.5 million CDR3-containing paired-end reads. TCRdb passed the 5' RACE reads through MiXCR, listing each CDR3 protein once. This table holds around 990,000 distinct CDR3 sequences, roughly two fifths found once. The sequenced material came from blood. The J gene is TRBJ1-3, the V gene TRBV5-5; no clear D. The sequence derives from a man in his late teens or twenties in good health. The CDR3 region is CASSSGFGNTIYF. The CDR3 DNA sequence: TGTGCCAGCAGCTCCGGTTTCGGAAACACCATATATTTT. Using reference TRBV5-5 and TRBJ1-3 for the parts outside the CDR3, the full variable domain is DAGVTQSPTHLIKTRGQQVTLRCSPISGHKSVSWYQQVLGQGPQFIFQYYEKEERGRGNFPDRFSARQFPNYSSELNVNALLLGDSALYLCASSSGFGNTIYFGEGSWLTVV.